This T cell receptor (beta chain) was documented in a study of siplizumab effects on memory and regulatory T cells. Study results and limitations: The suppressive capacity of proliferating Tregs from siplizumab cultures remained unconfirmed.

The germline V gene has CDR1 GTSNPN and CDR2 SVGIG (reference sequence). The CDR3 has 15 amino acids. Trimming removed 4 bases at V and 0 bases at J, with 15 bases between. The table lists this clone with a few counts. What it binds is unknown. The protocol was immunoSEQ multiplex PCR, while the TCRdb copy is restricted to in-frame clones and leaves out a portion. This sample has 90,000 to 130,000 clones; roughly 92% occur once, and the top ten carry about 1.5%. Sequenced material: CD4+ T cells sorted from blood. The chain has TRBV30 and TRBJ1-1, with a tentative D call TRBD1 (6 bases). The TCR was taken from a human donor in good health. CDR3 DNA sequence: TGTGCCTGGATTCAGGGGACCATCATGAACACTGAAGCTTTCTTT. Protein sequence: CAWIQGTIMNTEAFF.